Here is one T cell receptor (beta chain) with its context. Its antigen is still unknown. After extraction with the RNeasy kit, about 0.45 to 1 ug of the RNA was reverse transcribed using random hexamers. TCR beta CDR3 was amplified by immunoSEQ covering 54 Vbeta and 13 Jbeta. One entry per CDR3 protein results from TCRdb running MiXCR on the immunoSEQ multiplex PCR reads. The sample has 200,000 to 300,000 distinct CDR3 sequences; 96% are singletons. The source of the sample is a study of CD8 T cells in Susac syndrome. Broader study findings: Susac syndrome CD4+ T cell repertoires showed no clonal expansion.

Germline assignment: CDR1 LGHDT and CDR2 YNNKEL (reference sequence). V was clipped by 1 base and J by 0 bases, with 13 bases between them. This CDR3 is 17 amino acids long. Patients with Susac syndrome met diagnostic criteria defined recently for definite or probable disease. TEMRA cells were enriched by FACS, and CD4+ and CD8+ T cells were negatively isolated. Sequencing input: CD4+ T cells from PBMCs. This sequence was found in a human donor with Susac syndrome. This chain connects TRBV3-1 to TRBJ2-1, with D possibly matching TRBD2 (7 bases). CDR3 amino acids: CASSQAGRGSSYNEQFF. As DNA, the CDR3 is TGTGCCAGCAGCCAAGCTGGGAGGGGGAGCTCCTACAATGAGCAGTTCTTC.